This T cell receptor beta chain was profiled in a study of identical twins. CDR1 and CDR2 from the germline V gene are SGHRS and YFSETQ. CDR3 length: 16 amino acids. V lost 2 bases, J lost 0 bases, and 4 bases stayed unmatched. In its sample, this clonotype was seen a few times. TCRdb passed the 5' RACE reads through MiXCR, listing each CDR3 protein once. The table records about 890,000 distinct CDR3 sequences, roughly an eighth of them present only once. The sample was also linked to a second study, of yellow fever vaccine responses in identical twins.

The sequence came from a woman aged 18-29 years in good health. The sample comprised PBMCs. The chain carries TRBV5-1 and TRBJ2-1; 8 bases agree with TRBD2. The CDR3 is CASSFREGSSYNEQFF. The CDR3 region has the DNA TGCGCCAGCAGCTTCCGGGAGGGGAGCTCCTACAATGAGCAGTTCTTC. The whole variable domain, remainder taken from reference TRBV5-1 and TRBJ2-1, is KAGVTQTPRYLIKTRGQQVTLSCSPISGHRSVSWYQQTPGQGLQFLFEYFSETQRNKGNFPGRFSGRQFSNSRSEMNVSTLELGDSALYLCASSFREGSSYNEQFFGPGTRLTVL.